This passage covers 13 T cell receptor beta chains from one sample sequenced in a study of blood T cell repertoires in COVID-19. The protocol was immunoSEQ multiplex PCR, while the TCRdb copy is restricted to in-frame clones and leaves out a portion. The sample has about 140,000 clones; about 82% are singletons. Material for sequencing was peripheral blood. Receptors were obtained from a man aged 50 or older with acute or convalescent COVID-19.

V gene TRBV7-9 combines with J gene TRBJ1-1; D not resolved. The V end was cut by 4 bases, the J end by 5 bases, with 11 bases between. The V gene's germline CDR1 is SEHNR and CDR2 FQNEAQ (reference sequence). The length of the CDR3 is 13 residues. CDR3 nucleotide sequence: TGTGCCAGCAGCTCAATGGGAGGGACTGAAGCTTTCTTT. This gives the protein CASSSMGGTEAFF.

This chain uses TRBV6-5 with TRBJ2-7; maybe TRBD2 (7 bases). The V end lost 0 bases, the J end lost 5 bases, and 11 bases lay between the germline ends. The germline gives CDR1 MNHEY, CDR2 SVGAGI. The CDR3 extends over 14 amino acids. CDR3 amino acids: CASSYSGGVNEQYF. The CDR3, as DNA: TGTGCCAGCAGTTACTCAGGGGGGGTCAACGAGCAGTACTTC.

This clone was observed a handful of times. The chain combines TRBV5-4 with TRBJ2-1; TRBD2 aligns across 9 bases. Per germline, CDR1 SGHNT and CDR2 YYREEE (reference sequence). This CDR3 spans 14 amino acids. V dropped 4 bases and J dropped 9; count of bases not matched to a gene: 8. CDR3 sequence (DNA): TGTGCCAGCAGCGGGCCGGTAGCGGGAGCTGAGCAGTTCTTC. This sequence encodes CASSGPVAGAEQFF.

The rearrangement uses TRBV27 and TRBJ2-7, with no clear D. The CDR3 contains 13 residues. V shed 0 bases and J shed 2 bases, with 5 bases lying between them. The germline gives CDR1 MNHEY, CDR2 SMNVEV (reference sequence). CDR3 DNA: TGTGCCAGCAGTTTATCCGCGACCTACGAGCAGTACTTC. Its protein is CASSLSATYEQYF.

The rearrangement uses TRBV2 and TRBJ2-4; 7 bases line up with TRBD2. Trimming took 6 bases from V and 0 from J; bases not matched to a gene: 5. Germline-derived CDR1 and CDR2 are SNHLY and FYNNEI. The CDR3 has 15 amino acids. The CDR3 loop reads CASRGTTLAKNIQYF. CDR3 nucleotides: TGTGCCAGCAGAGGGACTACCCTAGCCAAAAACATTCAGTACTTC.

The chain carries TRBV2 and TRBJ2-1; 10 bases agree with TRBD1. The CDR3 runs 16 residues. Germline loops: CDR1 SNHLY, CDR2 FYNNEI. The trim removed 3 bases at V and 5 bases at J, leaving 7 bases unmatched. CDR3 region: CASSDLGQGSHNEQFF. CDR3 sequence (DNA): TGTGCCAGCAGTGACTTGGGACAGGGGAGCCACAATGAGCAGTTCTTC.

The chain employs TRBV7-9 and TRBJ2-7, with a possible D match to TRBD1 (7 bases). Per germline, CDR1 SEHNR and CDR2 FQNEAQ (reference sequence). The CDR3 totals 13 residues. Trimming shortened V by 4 bases and J by 9 bases, and 16 bases separated the two germline ends. CDR3 protein: CASSSARGDRQYF. In DNA, the CDR3 is TGTGCCAGCAGCTCGGCCAGGGGGGATCGGCAGTACTTC.

The V call is TRBV9, the J call TRBJ1-1; TRBD1 might be the D (5 bases). CDR1 is SGDLS, CDR2 YYNGEE, per germline. The V gene lost 4 bases and the J gene lost 3 bases, with 16 bases spanning the gap. This CDR3 has 15 residues. Here the CDR3 reads CASSPTGGGYTEAFF. The CDR3 nucleotides are TGTGCCAGCAGCCCGACGGGGGGGGGATACACTGAAGCTTTCTTT.

The chain employs TRBV6-5 and TRBJ1-5, with TRBD1 matching over 9 bases. V lost 6 bases, J lost 1 base, and 4 bases stayed unmatched. The CDR3 loop spans 15 amino acids. Germline V gives CDR1 MNHEY, CDR2 SVGAGI. CDR3 nucleotides: TGTGCCAGCAGGCAAACAGGGGGCAGCAATCAGCCCCAGCATTTT. Translated: CASRQTGGSNQPQHF.

CDR3 loop: CAWSLAGLSYEQYF. CDR3 DNA sequence: TGTGCCTGGTCCTTAGCGGGCCTCTCCTACGAGCAGTACTTC. The gene calls are TRBV30 and TRBJ2-7, with 7 bases identical to TRBD2. The V segment lost 5 bases and the J segment 0 bases; nucleotides outside the gene matches: 7. Germline lookup yields CDR1 GTSNPN and CDR2 SVGIG (reference sequence). The CDR3 spans 14 residues.

The chain links TRBV18 to TRBJ1-1; the D is unclear. The V and J ends lost 2 bases and 1 base respectively, with 8 bases between them. The CDR3 totals 14 residues. The germline CDR1 and CDR2 sequences are KGHSH and LQKENI. CDR3 in DNA: TGTGCCAGCTCACCAGAGATCAAGAACACTGAAGCTTTCTTT. Translating it yields CASSPEIKNTEAFF.

The CDR3 coding sequence is TGTGCCAGTAGTTCCGACAGGGCCTCGAGTCAGCCCCAGCATTTT. Its translation: CASSSDRASSQPQHF. This chain links TRBV19 with TRBJ1-5, with 7 bases that match TRBD1. The germline CDR1 and CDR2 sequences are LNHDA and SQIVND (reference sequence). V dropped 5 bases and J dropped 6; count of bases not matched to a gene: 10. This CDR3 is 15 amino acids long.

J is TRBJ2-7 and V is TRBV2; TRBD2 aligns across 11 bases. Germline assignment: CDR1 SNHLY and CDR2 FYNNEI. This CDR3 has 14 amino acids. The trim removed 6 bases at V and 0 bases at J, leaving 1 base unmatched. The CDR3 nucleotides are TGTGCCAGCAGGACTAGCGGGGTCTCCTACGAGCAGTACTTC. This sequence encodes CASRTSGVSYEQYF.